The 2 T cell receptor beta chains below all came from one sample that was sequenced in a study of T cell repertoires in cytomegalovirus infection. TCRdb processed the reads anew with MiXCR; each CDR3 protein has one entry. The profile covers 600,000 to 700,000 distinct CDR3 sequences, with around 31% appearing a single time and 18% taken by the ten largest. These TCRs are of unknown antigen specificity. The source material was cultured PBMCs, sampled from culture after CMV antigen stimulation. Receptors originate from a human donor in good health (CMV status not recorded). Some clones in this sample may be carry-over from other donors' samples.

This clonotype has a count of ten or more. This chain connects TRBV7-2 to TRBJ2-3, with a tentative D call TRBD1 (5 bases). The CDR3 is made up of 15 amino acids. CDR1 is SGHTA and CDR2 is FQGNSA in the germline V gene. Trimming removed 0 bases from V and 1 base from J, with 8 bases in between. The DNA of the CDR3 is TGTGCCAGCAGCTTAGCCCAGGGCCGCACAGATACGCAGTATTTT. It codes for CASSLAQGRTDTQYF.

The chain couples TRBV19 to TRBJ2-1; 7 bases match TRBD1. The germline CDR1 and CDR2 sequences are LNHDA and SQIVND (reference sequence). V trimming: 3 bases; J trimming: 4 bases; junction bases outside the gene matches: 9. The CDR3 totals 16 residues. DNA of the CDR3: TGTGCCAGTAGTATGGGCCGACAGGGACCTTACAATGAGCAGTTCTTC. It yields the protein CASSMGRQGPYNEQFF. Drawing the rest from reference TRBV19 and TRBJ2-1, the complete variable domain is DGGITQSPKYLFRKEGQNVTLSCEQNLNHDAMYWYRQDPGQGLRLIYYSQIVNDFQKGDIAEGYSVSREKKESFPLTVTSAQKNPTAFYLCASSMGRQGPYNEQFFGPGTRLTVL.